This T cell receptor (beta chain) was sequenced during a study of cytomegalovirus exposure and HLA in healthy donors. It was with 60 Vbeta and 13 Jbeta primers that the PCR ran. The method was immunoSEQ multiplex PCR; TCRdb's version includes in-frame clones alone and lacks a portion of them. The sample records 100,000 to 150,000 clones, around 84% being singletons. The study, taken as a whole, reports: TCR beta chains numbering 164 were designated cytomegalovirus-associated. Fewer N-insertions than the roughly 670-donor mean were reportedly shown by an Asian-associated ancestry cluster in a later analysis. For TCR beta chains, V- and J-gene trimming was later linked to a missense DCLRE1C variant.

For this clone: What it recognizes is unknown.

CDR1 LNHDA and CDR2 SQIVND come from the germline V gene (reference sequence). This CDR3 region has 13 residues. Trimming took 6 bases from V and 3 from J; bases not matched to a gene: 1. This TCR was sampled from a young man in good health and CMV-seronegative. The gene calls are TRBV19 and TRBJ2-7; 11 nucleotides agree with TRBD1. Material: PBMCs. CDR3 residues: CASRGTGGYEQYF. In DNA form, the CDR3 reads TGTGCCAGTAGGGGGACAGGGGGCTACGAGCAGTACTTC. Based on the CDR3 plus reference TRBV19 and TRBJ2-7, the full variable domain is DGGITQSPKYLFRKEGQNVTLSCEQNLNHDAMYWYRQDPGQGLRLIYYSQIVNDFQKGDIAEGYSVSREKKESFPLTVTSAQKNPTAFYLCASRGTGGYEQYFGPGTRLTVT.